Listed below are T cell receptor beta chains from one sample, sequenced in a study of blood T cell repertoires in COVID-19. Generated by immunoSEQ multiplex PCR, the TCRdb table keeps only in-frame clones and is missing some. The data contain roughly 60,000 clones, approximately 91% of them singletons. Sequenced: peripheral blood. These receptors all stem from a man in his sixties with active COVID-19. The CDR3 runs from the conserved cysteine through the conserved F or W. D genes are given only for firm matches. Size is stated for part of the rows, as once, few or many counts, or as a class when the clone is expanded.

v_call	clone_size	d_call	j_call	cdr3_nt	cdr3_aa
TRBV6-5	-	-	TRBJ2-7	TGTGCCAGCAGTCCCGAGGGACTGGGGGTCTACGAGCAGTACTTC	CASSPEGLGVYEQYF
TRBV11-2	-	-	TRBJ2-7	TGTGCCAGCAGCCGGGCACAGGGAGCAAGCGTTCACGAGCAGTACTTC	CASSRAQGASVHEQYF
TRBV7-9	few	-	TRBJ2-1	TGTGCCAGCAGCTGGGCTAGCGCCTCCTACAATGAGCAGTTCTTC	CASSWASASYNEQFF
TRBV4-2	-	TRBD2	TRBJ2-4	TGTGCCAGCAGCCAAGATATTGGCGGGAGGGCCAAGAACATTCAGTACTTC	CASSQDIGGRAKNIQYF
TRBV6-5	-	TRBD2	TRBJ2-1	TGTGCCAGCAGAGGACTAGCGGGAGTCTACAATGAGCAGTTCTTC	CASRGLAGVYNEQFF
TRBV2	-	-	TRBJ1-2	TGTGCCAGCAGCCCGGGGGATTATGGCTACACCTTC	CASSPGDYGYTF
TRBV5-1	-	-	TRBJ2-2	TGCGCCAGCAGCGAAGGACAGGGAGGGCTCGCCGGGGAGCTGTTTTTT	CASSEGQGGLAGELFF
TRBV27	-	TRBD1	TRBJ1-1	TGTGCCAGCAGTTTATCGATGGGACAGGTTGAAGCTTTCTTT	CASSLSMGQVEAFF
TRBV7-9	few	-	TRBJ2-1	TGTGCCAGCAGCTTATCCGCCGGTGAGCAGTTCTTC	CASSLSAGEQFF
TRBV6-6	-	TRBD2	TRBJ2-3	TGTGCCAGCAGTTACTCGTGTCGGCGGGAGTGTACGCAGTATTTT	CASSYSCRRECTQYF
TRBV27	-	-	TRBJ1-6	TGTGCCAGCAGTTTTGGGGGGATCGATTCACCCCTCCACTTT	CASSFGGIDSPLHF
TRBV19	-	-	TRBJ1-1	TGTGCCAGTAGTACCTCGGGGGTTGACGCTGAAGCTTTCTTT	CASSTSGVDAEAFF
TRBV29-1	-	-	TRBJ1-1	TGCAGCGGAGCCCGGGGGGCGAGAACTGAAGCTTTCTTT	CSGARGARTEAFF
TRBV28	-	-	TRBJ1-2	TGTGCCAGCAGAGGAGCAGGAGGGCATAACTATGGCTACACCTTC	CASRGAGGHNYGYTF
TRBV10-2	-	-	TRBJ1-3	TGCGCCAGCAGTGAGATAAGGAGTGGAAACACCATATATTTT	CASSEIRSGNTIYF
TRBV3-1/TRBV3-2	-	TRBD2	TRBJ2-4	TGTGCCAGCGGGACTAGCGGTGCCAAAAACATTCAGTACTTC	CASGTSGAKNIQYF
TRBV5-1	-	TRBD2	TRBJ2-1	TGCGCCAGCAGCTCCGGACTAGCTTACGAGCAGTTCTTC	CASSSGLAYEQFF
TRBV5-4	-	-	TRBJ1-2	TGTGCCAGCAGCTTGGGAGGGCCGGCTAACTATGGCTACACCTTC	CASSLGGPANYGYTF
TRBV2	-	-	TRBJ2-5	TGTGCCGGAGGGTGGCGTCCCCAAGAGACCCAGTACTTC	CAGGWRPQETQYF
TRBV7-3	-	-	TRBJ2-5	TGTGCCAGCAGCTTAACGTCAGGGGCAGGGGAGACCCAGTACTTC	CASSLTSGAGETQYF
TRBV7-2	-	TRBD2	TRBJ2-3	TGTGCCAGCAGCCCACCGGGACTAGGAAGCACAGATACGCAGTATTTT	CASSPPGLGSTDTQYF
TRBV28	-	-	TRBJ1-5	TGTGCCAGCAGTTACGCAGTGAAAAGCAATCAGCCCCAGCATTTT	CASSYAVKSNQPQHF
TRBV29-1	-	TRBD1	TRBJ2-1	TGCAGCGTTGGGGGACAGGGGAGAGATGAGCAGTTCTTC	CSVGGQGRDEQFF
TRBV2	-	TRBD1	TRBJ2-7	TGTGCCAGCAGTGAAACCAGGGACAGGATCTACGAGCAGTACTTC	CASSETRDRIYEQYF
TRBV7-8	-	-	TRBJ2-3	TGTGCCAGCAGCTTAGAAGCTAGACCACGTGGGACAGATACGCAGTATTTT	CASSLEARPRGTDTQYF
TRBV10-2	-	TRBD2	TRBJ2-4	TGCGCCAGCAGGGGAGGGGTGGAAAACATTCAGTACTTC	CASRGGVENIQYF
TRBV10-2	-	-	TRBJ2-7	TGCGCCAGCAGGGGGACTGGAGTCTACGAGCAGTACTTC	CASRGTGVYEQYF
TRBV18	-	-	TRBJ2-7	TGTGCCAGCTCACGGGGGGGCAGCAACTACGAGCAGTACTTC	CASSRGGSNYEQYF
TRBV7-9	-	-	TRBJ2-3	TGTGCCAGCAGCTTAGTAGTGGGAGCCGATACGCAGTATTTT	CASSLVVGADTQYF
TRBV30	-	-	TRBJ1-5	TGTGCCTGGAGTGTACCGGGTGGGCCCCAGCATTTT	CAWSVPGGPQHF
TRBV15	-	TRBD1	TRBJ2-1	TGTGCCACCAGGGTAAGGACAGGGGGATACAATGAGCAGTTCTTC	CATRVRTGGYNEQFF
TRBV10-3	-	-	TRBJ2-7	TGTGCCGTTGGGGAGGGGGACGAGCAGTACTTC	CAVGEGDEQYF
TRBV10-2	-	-	TRBJ2-1	TGCGCCAGCAGTGGTAAGCACAATGAGCAGTTCTTC	CASSGKHNEQFF
TRBV12-3/TRBV12-4	-	TRBD1	TRBJ2-7	TGTGCCAGCAGCCCAGGGGGCTACGAGCAGTACTTC	CASSPGGYEQYF
TRBV6-5	-	-	TRBJ1-2	TGTGCCAGCAGTTACTCGCGGGGGATTAGTGGCTACACCTTC	CASSYSRGISGYTF
TRBV3-1/TRBV3-2	-	TRBD2	TRBJ2-1	TGTGCCAGCAGCGGAACCGGGACTAGCGGGAGGGAGGTGAATGAGCAGTTCTTC	CASSGTGTSGREVNEQFF
TRBV4-2	-	TRBD2	TRBJ2-7	TGTGCCAGCAGCCGCCTAGCGGGAGGGCCTCCCGAGCAGTACTTC	CASSRLAGGPPEQYF